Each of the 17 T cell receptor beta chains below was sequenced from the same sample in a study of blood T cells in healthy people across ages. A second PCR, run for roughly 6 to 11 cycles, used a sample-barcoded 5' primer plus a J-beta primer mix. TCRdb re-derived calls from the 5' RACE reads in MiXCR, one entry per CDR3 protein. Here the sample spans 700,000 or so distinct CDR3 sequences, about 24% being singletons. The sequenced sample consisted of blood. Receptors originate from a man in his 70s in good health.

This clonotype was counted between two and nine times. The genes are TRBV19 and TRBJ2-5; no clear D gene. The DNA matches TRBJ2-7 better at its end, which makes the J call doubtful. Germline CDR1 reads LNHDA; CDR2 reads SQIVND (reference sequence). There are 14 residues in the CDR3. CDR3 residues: CASSISVNSYEQYF. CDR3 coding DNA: TGTGCCAGTAGTATTTCTGTAAACTCCTACGAGCAGTACTTC.

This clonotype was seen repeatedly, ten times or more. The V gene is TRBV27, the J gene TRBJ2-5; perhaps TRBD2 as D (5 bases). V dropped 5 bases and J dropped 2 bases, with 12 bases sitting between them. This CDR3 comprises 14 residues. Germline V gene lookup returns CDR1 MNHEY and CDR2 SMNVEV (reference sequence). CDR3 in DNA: TGTGCCAGCAGTCGGGGATCTTTACAAGAGACCCAGTACTTC. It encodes CASSRGSLQETQYF.

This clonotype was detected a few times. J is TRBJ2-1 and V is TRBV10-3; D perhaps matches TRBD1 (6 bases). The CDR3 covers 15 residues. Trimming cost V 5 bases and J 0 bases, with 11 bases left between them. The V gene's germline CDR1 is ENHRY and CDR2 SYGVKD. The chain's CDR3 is CAISYDRNSYNEQFF. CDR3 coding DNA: TGTGCCATCAGTTATGACAGGAACTCCTACAATGAGCAGTTCTTC.

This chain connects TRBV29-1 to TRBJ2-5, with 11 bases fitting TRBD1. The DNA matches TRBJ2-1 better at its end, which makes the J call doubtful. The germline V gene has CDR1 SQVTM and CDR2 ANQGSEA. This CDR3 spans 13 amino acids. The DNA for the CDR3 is TGCAGCGGTGTCAAGGACAGGGGGCCGGAGCAGTTCTTC. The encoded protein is CSGVKDRGPEQFF.

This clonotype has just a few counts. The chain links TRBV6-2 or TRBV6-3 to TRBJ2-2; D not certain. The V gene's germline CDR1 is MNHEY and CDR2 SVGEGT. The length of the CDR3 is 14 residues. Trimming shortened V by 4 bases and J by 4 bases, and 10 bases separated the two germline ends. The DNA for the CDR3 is TGTGCCAGCAGTTTCAAGGGTGGCACCGGGGAGCTGTTTTTT. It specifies CASSFKGGTGELFF.

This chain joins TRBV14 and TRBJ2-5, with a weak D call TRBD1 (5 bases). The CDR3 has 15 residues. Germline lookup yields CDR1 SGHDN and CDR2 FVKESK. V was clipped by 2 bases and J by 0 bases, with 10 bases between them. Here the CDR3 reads CASSQRTTYQETQYF. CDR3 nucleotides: TGTGCCAGCAGCCAACGGACAACGTACCAAGAGACCCAGTACTTC.

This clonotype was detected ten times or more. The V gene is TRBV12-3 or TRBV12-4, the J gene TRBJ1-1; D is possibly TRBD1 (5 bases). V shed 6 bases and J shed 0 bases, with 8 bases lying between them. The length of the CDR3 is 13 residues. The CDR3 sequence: CASSLTVNTEAFF. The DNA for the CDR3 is TGTGCCAGCAGCTTGACAGTGAACACTGAAGCTTTCTTT.

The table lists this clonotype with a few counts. In DNA, the CDR3 is TGTGCCAGCAGCGTGAGCCCAAAGGGGTTCCACGAGCAGTACTTC. Residues: CASSVSPKGFHEQYF. This sequence joins TRBV9 and TRBJ2-7; tentative D call: TRBD1 (5 bases). The V end was cut by 2 bases, the J end by 5 bases, with 17 bases between. The germline V gene has CDR1 SGDLS and CDR2 YYNGEE. This CDR3 contains 15 residues. Supplemented by reference TRBV9 and TRBJ2-7, the full variable domain reads DSGVTQTPKHLITATGQRVTLRCSPRSGDLSVYWYQQSLDQGLQFLIQYYNGEERAKGNILERFSAQQFPDLHSELNLSSLELGDSALYFCASSVSPKGFHEQYFGPGTRLTVT.

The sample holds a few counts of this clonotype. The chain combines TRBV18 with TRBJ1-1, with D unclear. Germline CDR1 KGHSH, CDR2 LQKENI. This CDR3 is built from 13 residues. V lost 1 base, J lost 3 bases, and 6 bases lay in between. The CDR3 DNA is TGTGCCAGCTCACCACAGACCGACACTGAAGCTTTCTTT. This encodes CASSPQTDTEAFF. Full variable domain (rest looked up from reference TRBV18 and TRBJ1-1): NAGVMQNPRHLVRRRGQEARLRCSPMKGHSHVYWYRQLPEEGLKFMVYLQKENIIDESGMPKERFSAEFPKEGPSILRIQQVVRGDSAAYFCASSPQTDTEAFFGQGTRLTVV.

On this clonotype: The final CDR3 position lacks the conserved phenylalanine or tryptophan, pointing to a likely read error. The CDR3 spells CSVEQVDTQYL. CDR3 nucleotide sequence: TGCAGCGTTGAACAAGTAGATACGCAGTATCTT. The rearrangement uses TRBV29-1 and TRBJ2-3; D gene uncertain. The CDR3 is made up of 11 amino acids. V was trimmed by 2 bases and J by 5 bases, leaving 5 bases between them. The V gene's germline CDR1 is SQVTM and CDR2 ANQGSEA.

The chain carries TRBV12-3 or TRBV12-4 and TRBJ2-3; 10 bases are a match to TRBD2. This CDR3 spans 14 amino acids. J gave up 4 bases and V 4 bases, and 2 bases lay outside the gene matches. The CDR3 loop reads CASSSSGSADTQYF. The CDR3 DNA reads TGTGCCAGCAGTTCTAGCGGGAGTGCAGATACGCAGTATTTT.

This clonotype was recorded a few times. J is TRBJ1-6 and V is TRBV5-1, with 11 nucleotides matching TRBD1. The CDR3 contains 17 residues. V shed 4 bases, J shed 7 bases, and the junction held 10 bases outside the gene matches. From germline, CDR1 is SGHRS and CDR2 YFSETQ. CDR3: CASSQGQGESPNSPLHF. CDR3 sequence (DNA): TGCGCCAGCAGCCAGGGACAGGGGGAATCTCCGAATTCACCCCTCCACTTT.

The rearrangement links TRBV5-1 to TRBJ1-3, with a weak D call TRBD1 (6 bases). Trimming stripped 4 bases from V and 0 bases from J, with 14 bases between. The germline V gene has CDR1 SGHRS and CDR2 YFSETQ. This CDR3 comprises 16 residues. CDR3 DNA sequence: TGCGCCAGCAGCCCGACAGGTTCCAGCTCTGGAAACACCATATATTTT. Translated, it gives CASSPTGSSSGNTIYF.

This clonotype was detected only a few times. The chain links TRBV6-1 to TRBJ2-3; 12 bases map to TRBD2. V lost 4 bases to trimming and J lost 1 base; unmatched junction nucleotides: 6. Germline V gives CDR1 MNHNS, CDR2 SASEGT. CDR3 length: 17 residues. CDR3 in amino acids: CASSGLAGAYGTDTQYF. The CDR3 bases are TGTGCCAGCAGTGGACTAGCGGGAGCGTATGGCACAGATACGCAGTATTTT.

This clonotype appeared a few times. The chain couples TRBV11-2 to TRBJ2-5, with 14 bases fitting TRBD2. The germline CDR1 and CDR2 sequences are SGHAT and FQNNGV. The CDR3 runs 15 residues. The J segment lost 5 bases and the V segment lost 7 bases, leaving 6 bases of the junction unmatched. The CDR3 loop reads CASNLGLAGGETQYF. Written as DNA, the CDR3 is TGTGCCAGCAACCTTGGACTAGCGGGGGGCGAGACCCAGTACTTC.

The CDR3 spells CSVGGRNGVYEQYF. The CDR3 DNA reads TGCAGCGTTGGGGGCCGTAATGGGGTCTACGAGCAGTACTTC. V and J are TRBV29-1 and TRBJ2-7; possible D gene TRBD1, 5 bases. This CDR3 is 14 amino acids long. Trimming removed 4 bases from V and 3 bases from J, with 16 bases in between. Germline CDR1 reads SQVTM; CDR2 reads ANQGSEA.

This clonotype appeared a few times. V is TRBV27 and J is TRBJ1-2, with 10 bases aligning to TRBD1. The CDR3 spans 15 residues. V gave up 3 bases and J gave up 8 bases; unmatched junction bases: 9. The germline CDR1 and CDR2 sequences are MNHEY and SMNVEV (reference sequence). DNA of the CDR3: TGTGCCAGCAGTTTGCTGGGACAGGGGAGAGAAGGCTACACCTTC. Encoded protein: CASSLLGQGREGYTF.